A selection of T cell receptor beta chains follows, all from one sample in a study of T cells expressing NK-cell markers. TCRdb reprocessed the 5' RACE reads and keeps a single row for each CDR3 protein, giving no DNA. The ten top clones account for around 4%, within a sample of about 260,000 distinct CDR3 sequences. Sequenced input: blood T cells: a sorted CD56 or NKG2C T cell subset, CD4+ or CD8+ T cells, or bulk PBMC T cells (not recorded which). These receptors were collected from a woman aged 18-69 years in good health. CDR3s include the opening cysteine and the closing phenylalanine or tryptophan.

V gene	J gene	CDR3 length	CDR3 protein
TRBV20-1	TRBJ2-3	15	CSATITSLSTDTQYF
TRBV5-1	TRBJ2-5	16	CASSPPRLAGIETQYF
TRBV14	TRBJ1-1	15	CASSRFGGSNTEAFF
TRBV6-1	TRBJ1-5	14	CASRQGKENQPQHF
TRBV15	TRBJ2-7	13	CATGGDNSYEQYF
TRBV29-1	TRBJ2-2	13	CSVGGFSAGELFF
TRBV4-2	TRBJ1-2	15	CASSQVGTGGHGYTF
TRBV12-3/TRBV12-4	TRBJ1-6	16	CASSGSGRIYNSPLHF
TRBV12-3/TRBV12-4	TRBJ2-6	16	CASSPTKGTGANVLTF
TRBV7-2	TRBJ2-7	16	CASPWLVGQIPLEQYF
TRBV5-4	TRBJ2-1	14	CASSAPRGYNEQFF
TRBV7-2	TRBJ1-2	13	CASSRGGDYGYTF
TRBV7-2	TRBJ2-1	16	CASSSAARGRTNEQFF
TRBV4-3	TRBJ2-6	16	CASSQDRAGGANVLTF
TRBV3-1	TRBJ2-3	13	CASSQDLVGLQYF
TRBV7-6	TRBJ2-3	17	CASSLVRSGGARDTQYF
TRBV19	TRBJ1-6	16	CASTFGGSSYNSPLHF
TRBV6-5	TRBJ2-7	17	CASSYSSGSKRSYEQYF
TRBV10-1	TRBJ1-1	14	CASSLGDQVTEAFF
TRBV20-1	TRBJ2-7	14	CSASDQGALFKQYF
TRBV5-5	TRBJ1-4	17	CASSSISGRATNEKLFF
TRBV4-3	TRBJ2-7	15	CASSQDWGMASEQYF
TRBV24-1	TRBJ2-1	17	CATSTGPPDGPQFEQFF
TRBV20-1	TRBJ2-2	15	CSARGSGRVTGELFF
TRBV20-1	TRBJ2-5	15	CSASASGSGRETQYF
TRBV10-3	TRBJ1-1	12	CAIKRQGSEAFF
TRBV7-2	TRBJ2-1	15	CASSLDMSSYNEQFF
TRBV5-1	TRBJ2-1	12	CASSRGGSEQFF
TRBV30	TRBJ1-6	13	CAWTGQGFPPLHF
TRBV12-3/TRBV12-4	TRBJ2-1	15	CASSPRGQGSNEQFF
TRBV7-2	TRBJ2-7	15	CASSLRQGTSYEQYF
TRBV10-3	TRBJ2-7	15	CAISGGVGQPYEQYF
TRBV19	TRBJ2-6	16	CASSIPRVPGANVLTF
TRBV4-3	TRBJ2-5	17	CASSQDWQGLGRETQYF
TRBV5-1	TRBJ2-3	15	CASSLGAGTADTQYF
TRBV20-1	TRBJ1-2	12	CSADRGWDGYTF
TRBV20-1	TRBJ2-7	14	CSASSGRGAYEQYF
TRBV5-1	TRBJ2-2	13	CASSPGFTGELFF
TRBV20-1	TRBJ2-5	13	CSAQLAPQETQYF
TRBV11-1	TRBJ1-1	15	CASRDLGGANTEAFF
TRBV12-3/TRBV12-4	TRBJ1-1	17	CASSLWRGSRMNTEAFF